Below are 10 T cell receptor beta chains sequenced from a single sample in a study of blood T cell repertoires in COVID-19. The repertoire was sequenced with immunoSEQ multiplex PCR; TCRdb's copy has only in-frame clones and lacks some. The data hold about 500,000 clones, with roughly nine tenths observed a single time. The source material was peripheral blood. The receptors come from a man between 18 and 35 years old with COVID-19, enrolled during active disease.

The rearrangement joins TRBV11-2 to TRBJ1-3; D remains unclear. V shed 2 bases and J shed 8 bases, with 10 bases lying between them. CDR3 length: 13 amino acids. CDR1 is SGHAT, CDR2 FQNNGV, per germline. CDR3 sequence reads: CASSLSHRDTIYF. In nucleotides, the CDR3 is TGTGCCAGCAGCTTATCACATCGGGACACCATATATTTT.

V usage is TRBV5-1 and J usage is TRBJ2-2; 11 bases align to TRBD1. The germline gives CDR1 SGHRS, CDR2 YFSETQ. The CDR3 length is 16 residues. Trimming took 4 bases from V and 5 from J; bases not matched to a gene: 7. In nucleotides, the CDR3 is TGCGCCAGCAGCGACTCCGGGACAGGGGGTACCGGGGAGCTGTTTTTT. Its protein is CASSDSGTGGTGELFF.

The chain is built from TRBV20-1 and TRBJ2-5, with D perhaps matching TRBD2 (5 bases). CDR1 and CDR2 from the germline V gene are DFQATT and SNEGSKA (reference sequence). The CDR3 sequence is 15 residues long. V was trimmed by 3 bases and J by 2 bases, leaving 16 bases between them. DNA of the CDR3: TGCAGTGCTAGTGCAAGGACGGGAAGACAAGAGACCCAGTACTTC. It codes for CSASARTGRQETQYF.

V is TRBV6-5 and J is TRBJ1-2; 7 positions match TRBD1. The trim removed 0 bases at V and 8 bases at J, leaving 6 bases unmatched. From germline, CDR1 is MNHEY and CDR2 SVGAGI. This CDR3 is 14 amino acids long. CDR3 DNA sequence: TGTGCCAGCAGTTACTCAGGGGGCGAACGCGGCTACACCTTC. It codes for CASSYSGGERGYTF.

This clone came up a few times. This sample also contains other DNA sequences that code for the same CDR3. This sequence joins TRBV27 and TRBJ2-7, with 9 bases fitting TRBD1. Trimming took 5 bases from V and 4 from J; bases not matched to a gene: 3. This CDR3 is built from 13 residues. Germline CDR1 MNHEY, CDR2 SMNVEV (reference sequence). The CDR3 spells CASSPGQGYEQYF. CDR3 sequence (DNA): TGTGCCAGCAGTCCGGGACAGGGTTACGAGCAGTACTTC.

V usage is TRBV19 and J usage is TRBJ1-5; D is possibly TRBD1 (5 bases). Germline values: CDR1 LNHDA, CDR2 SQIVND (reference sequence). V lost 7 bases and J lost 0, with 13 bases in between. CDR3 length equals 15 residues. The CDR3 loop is CASKVGQGSNQPQHF. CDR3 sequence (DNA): TGTGCCAGTAAAGTGGGCCAGGGTAGCAATCAGCCCCAGCATTTT.

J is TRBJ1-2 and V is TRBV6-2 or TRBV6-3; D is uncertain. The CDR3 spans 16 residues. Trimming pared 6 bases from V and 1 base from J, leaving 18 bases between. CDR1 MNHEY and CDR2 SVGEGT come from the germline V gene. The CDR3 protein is CASSPRGPMNNYGYTF. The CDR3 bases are TGTGCCAGCAGCCCCAGAGGCCCGATGAATAACTATGGCTACACCTTC.

CDR3 region: CASPGAGGRDLSYNEQFF. The CDR3 DNA reads as TGTGCCAGCCCAGGGGCGGGAGGCCGCGATTTATCCTACAATGAGCAGTTCTTC. The chain employs TRBV18 and TRBJ2-1; 8 nucleotides match TRBD2. This CDR3 has 18 residues. Losses at the gene ends were 8 bases for V and 1 base for J; bases not matched to a gene: 16. Germline V gene sequence: CDR1 KGHSH, CDR2 LQKENI.

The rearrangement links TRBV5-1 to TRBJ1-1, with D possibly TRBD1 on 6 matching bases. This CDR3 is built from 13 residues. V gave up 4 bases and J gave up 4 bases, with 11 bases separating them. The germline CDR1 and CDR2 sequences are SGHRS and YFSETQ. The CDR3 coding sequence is TGCGCCAGCAGCATTACAGGGATCACTGAAGCTTTCTTT. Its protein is CASSITGITEAFF.

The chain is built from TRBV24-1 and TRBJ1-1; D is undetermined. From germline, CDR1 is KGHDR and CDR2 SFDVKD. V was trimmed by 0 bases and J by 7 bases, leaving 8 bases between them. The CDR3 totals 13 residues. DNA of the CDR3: TGTGCCACCAGTGATTTGCTTTCCGGTGAAGCTTTCTTT. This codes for CATSDLLSGEAFF.